A selection of T cell receptor beta chains follows, all from one sample in a study of CD4 and CD8 cells across lung adenocarcinoma regions. TCRdb re-analysed the PCR reads in MiXCR, keeping a single row per CDR3 protein. The table lists approximately 11,000 distinct CDR3 sequences, 59% of them singletons, with less than 90% in the top ten. Material: CD8+ T cells from the margin of a lung tumor. Receptors originate from a male donor with lung adenocarcinoma. The CD4 and CD8 labels of this study may be unreliable. The CDR3 runs from the conserved cysteine through the conserved F or W. The D gene is left open where the match is weak. Part of the rows lack a size; the others show once, few, many or a class for expanded clones.

>-|TRBJ1-1|few|TRBV4-2
TGTGCCAGCAGCCAAGAACAGGGCGGAAGAGCTTTCTTT
CASSQEQGGRAFF
>TRBD2|TRBJ2-1|few|TRBV6-1
TGTGCCAGCAGAGCACTAGCGGGAGGACATCATAGTGAGCAGTTCTTC
CASRALAGGHHSEQFF
>-|TRBJ2-5|-|TRBV27
TGTGCCAGCAGTTCACCTGCAGAGACCCAGTACTTC
CASSSPAETQYF
>-|TRBJ2-7|-|TRBV14
TGTGCCAGCAGCCCCCAAGGGGTCGAGCAGTACTTC
CASSPQGVEQYF
>-|TRBJ2-5|-|TRBV15
TGTGCCACCAGGCTGGGTGGGGAACCCCAAGAGACCCAGTACTTC
CATRLGGEPQETQYF
>-|TRBJ1-2|-|TRBV12-3/TRBV12-4
TGTGCCAGCAGTTCCCTGTCCTATGGCTACACCTTC
CASSSLSYGYTF
>TRBD2|TRBJ2-4|few|TRBV28
TGTGCCAGCAGTTTGTCCCGAGCGGGGGGGTCCTTAAAAAACATTCAGTACTTC
CASSLSRAGGSLKNIQYF
>-|TRBJ2-1|-|TRBV6-5
TGTGCCAGCAGTTCCGACAGCCTCGGTCCAAGCTTCTACAATGAGCAGTTCTTC
CASSSDSLGPSFYNEQFF
>TRBD1|TRBJ2-1|many|TRBV12-5
TGTGCTAGTGTGGACAGGGGCCGACGGTGGGAGGTTGAGCAGTTCTTC
CASVDRGRRWEVEQFF
>-|TRBJ2-1|-|TRBV27
TGTGCCAGCAGTTTTAGGGGTGGGAGACAATCTTATTCCTACAATGAGCAGTTCTTC
CASSFRGGRQSYSYNEQFF
>-|TRBJ2-3|-|TRBV4-1
TGCGCCAGCAGCCAAGGACGAGGGGGGGCCACAGATACGCAGTATTTT
CASSQGRGGATDTQYF
>TRBD1|TRBJ1-2|few|TRBV7-2
TGTGCCAGCAGCTTAGTTGGGACAGGGAGGAACTATGGCTACACCTTC
CASSLVGTGRNYGYTF
>TRBD2|TRBJ2-5|few|TRBV27
TGTGCCAGCAGTTTGACTAGCGGGAACCAAGAGACCCAGTACTTC
CASSLTSGNQETQYF
>TRBD1|TRBJ2-5|few|TRBV27
TGTGCCAGCAGTTCGGACAGGGGGTATGGGGAGACCCAGTACTTC
CASSSDRGYGETQYF
>-|TRBJ2-1|medium-sized|TRBV6-5
TGTGCCAGCAGTTCTTTACGAGGGGGGCAGAGAGAGTTCTTC
CASSSLRGGQREFF
>TRBD2|TRBJ2-3|-|TRBV10-1
TGCGCCAGCAGTGACATAGCGGGTAGCACAGATACGCAGTATTTC
CASSDIAGSTDTQYF
>-|TRBJ2-1|once|TRBV25-1
TGTGCCAGCAGGTGGAGGAATGAGCAGTTCTTC
CASRWRNEQFF
>TRBD2|TRBJ2-4|-|TRBV4-1
TGCGCCAGCAGCCGCGTTATGGGGCGGGGGGCCACAAACACTCAGTACTTC
CASSRVMGRGATNTQYF
>-|TRBJ2-3|-|TRBV6-1
TGTGCCAGCACGGGAGCCGGGGCAGGGGACCAAGATACGCAGTATTTC
CASTGAGAGDQDTQYF
>TRBD2|TRBJ2-1|-|TRBV30
TGTGCCTGGACCATGACTAGCGGTGGGTGGCAGTTCTTC
CAWTMTSGGWQFF
>TRBD2|TRBJ2-2|few|TRBV12-3/TRBV12-4
TGTGCCAGCTATCCGGGGGGGGCGGGGGAGCTGTTTTTT
CASYPGGAGELFF
>TRBD1|TRBJ1-5|-|TRBV6-1
TGTGCCAGCAGACAGGGGGGTAATCAGCCCCTGCACTTT
CASRQGGNQPLHF
>TRBD1|TRBJ2-3|-|TRBV10-1
TGCGCCAGCAGTGAAGACAGGGGGCCAGATACGCAGTATTTT
CASSEDRGPDTQYF
>-|TRBJ1-3|many|TRBV6-5
TGTGCCAGCAGTTACTCAAACAGTGACTCTGGAAACACCATATATTTT
CASSYSNSDSGNTIYF
>-|TRBJ2-4|many|TRBV11-2
TGTGCCAGCAGCTTAAGGTCTTCCTCACCTCAGTACTTC
CASSLRSSSPQYF
>-|TRBJ2-7|few|TRBV27
TGTGCCAGCACCACGCCTGCGGAAATATCCTACGAGCAGTACTTC
CASTTPAEISYEQYF
>-|TRBJ1-1|-|TRBV10-3
TGTGCCATCAGTGAGACAGGCACTGAAGCTTTCTTT
CAISETGTEAFF
>TRBD2|TRBJ2-1|-|TRBV6-5
TGTGCCAGCAGTTACGGGACTAGCGGGAGATCCTACAATGAGCAGTTCTTC
CASSYGTSGRSYNEQFF
>TRBD1|TRBJ1-2|-|TRBV6-1
TGTGCCAGCAGGCACCGGGACAGCTATGGCTACACCTTC
CASRHRDSYGYTF